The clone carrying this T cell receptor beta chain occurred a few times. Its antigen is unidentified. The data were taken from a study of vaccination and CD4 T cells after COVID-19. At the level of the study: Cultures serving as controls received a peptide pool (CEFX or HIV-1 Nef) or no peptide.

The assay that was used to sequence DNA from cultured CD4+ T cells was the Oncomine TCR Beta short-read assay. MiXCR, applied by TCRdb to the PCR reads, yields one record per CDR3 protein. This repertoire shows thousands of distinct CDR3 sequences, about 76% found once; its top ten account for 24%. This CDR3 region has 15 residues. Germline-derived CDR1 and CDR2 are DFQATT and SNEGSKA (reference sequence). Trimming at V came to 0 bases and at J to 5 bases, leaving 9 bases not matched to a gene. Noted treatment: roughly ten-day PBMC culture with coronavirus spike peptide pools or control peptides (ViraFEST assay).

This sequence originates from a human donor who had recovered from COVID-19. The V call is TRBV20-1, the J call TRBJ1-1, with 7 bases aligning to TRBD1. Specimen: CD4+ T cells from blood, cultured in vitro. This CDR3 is CSAREQGMGGTEAFF. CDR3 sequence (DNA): TGCAGTGCTAGAGAACAGGGGATGGGGGGGACTGAAGCTTTCTTT.